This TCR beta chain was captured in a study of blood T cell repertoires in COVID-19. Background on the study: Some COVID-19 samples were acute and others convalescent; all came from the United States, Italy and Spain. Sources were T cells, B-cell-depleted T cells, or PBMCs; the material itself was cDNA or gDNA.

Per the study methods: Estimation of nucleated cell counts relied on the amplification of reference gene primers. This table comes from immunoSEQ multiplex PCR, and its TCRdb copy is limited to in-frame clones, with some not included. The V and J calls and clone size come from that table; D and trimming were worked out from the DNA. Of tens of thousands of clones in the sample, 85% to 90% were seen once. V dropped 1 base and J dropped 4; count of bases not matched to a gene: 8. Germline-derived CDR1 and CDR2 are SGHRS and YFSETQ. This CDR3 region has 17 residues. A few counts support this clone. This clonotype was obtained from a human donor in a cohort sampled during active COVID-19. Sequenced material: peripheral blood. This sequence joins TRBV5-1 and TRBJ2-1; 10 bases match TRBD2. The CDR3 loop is CASSLRSSGRMYNEQFF. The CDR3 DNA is TGCGCCAGCAGCTTGAGGTCTAGCGGGAGAATGTACAATGAGCAGTTCTTC.